These 14 T cell receptor beta chains were sequenced from one sample in a study of T cell responses to AZD1222 COVID-19 vaccine. The method was immunoSEQ multiplex PCR; TCRdb's version includes in-frame clones alone and lacks a portion of them. The data show about 190,000 clones, around 87% seen once. The starting material was peripheral blood, obtained on day 0 of MenACWY control vaccination. Receptor source: an adult in good health.

The rearrangement joins TRBV19 to TRBJ2-7; the D call may be TRBD1 or TRBD2 (5 bases each). V was clipped by 3 bases and J by 6 bases, with 21 bases between them. This CDR3 region has 16 residues. Per germline, CDR1 LNHDA and CDR2 SQIVND (reference sequence). CDR3 amino acids: CASSIISGTSSSEQYF. In DNA, the CDR3 is TGTGCCAGTAGTATTATTTCCGGGACCAGCTCTAGCGAGCAGTACTTC.

The rearrangement uses TRBV28 and TRBJ1-4; D uncertain. V dropped 2 bases and J dropped 0 bases, with 7 bases sitting between them. Germline V CDR1 and CDR2: MDHEN, SYDVKM. The CDR3 runs to 15 residues. This chain's CDR3 is CASSLGGATNEKLFF. The CDR3 bases are TGTGCCAGCAGTTTAGGAGGTGCAACTAATGAAAAACTGTTTTTT. Combining the CDR3 with reference TRBV28 and TRBJ1-4 gives the whole variable domain DVKVTQSSRYLVKRTGEKVFLECVQDMDHENMFWYRQDPGLGLRLIYFSYDVKMKEKGDIPEGYSVSREKKERFSLILESASTNQTSMYLCASSLGGATNEKLFFGSGTQLSVL.

The chain joins TRBV6-1 to TRBJ2-7; D perhaps matches TRBD1 (7 bases). CDR3 length: 16 amino acids. Per the germline V gene, CDR1 is MNHNS and CDR2 is SASEGT. V was shortened by 2 bases and J by 6 bases, with 20 bases between the two germline ends. The CDR3 loop is CASSEISQGGRGEQYF. CDR3 sequence (DNA): TGTGCCAGCAGTGAAATTAGTCAGGGGGGTCGAGGCGAGCAGTACTTC.

As for this clone: The sample has other DNA sequences that encode this CDR3 too. The rearrangement links TRBV7-2 to TRBJ2-1, with D possibly TRBD1 on 5 matching bases. V was trimmed by 2 bases and J by 4 bases, leaving 6 bases between them. In germline, CDR1 is SGHTA, CDR2 FQGNSA. This CDR3 has 13 residues. CDR3 sequence (DNA): TGTGCCAGCAGCTTACAGGGTTACAATGAGCAGTTCTTC. Encoded protein: CASSLQGYNEQFF. The whole variable domain, filled in from reference TRBV7-2 and TRBJ2-1, reads GAGVSQSPSNKVTEKGKDVELRCDPISGHTALYWYRQSLGQGLEFLIYFQGNSAPDKSGLPSDRFSAERTGGSVSTLTIQRTQQEDSAVYLCASSLQGYNEQFFGPGTRLTVL.

Only one count was recorded for this clone. This sequence joins TRBV10-3 and TRBJ2-7; TRBD1 aligns across 12 bases. V dropped 2 bases and J dropped 6; count of bases not matched to a gene: 5. This CDR3 is 15 amino acids long. Germline-derived CDR1 and CDR2 are ENHRY and SYGVKD. The CDR3 here is CAISEAGTGGGEQYF. The DNA of the CDR3 is TGTGCCATCAGTGAGGCCGGGACAGGGGGCGGCGAGCAGTACTTC.

The chain couples TRBV29-1 to TRBJ1-4; 8 bases fit TRBD1. Germline assignment: CDR1 SQVTM and CDR2 ANQGSEA. The CDR3 totals 13 residues. The ends lost 7 bases at V and 5 bases at J; junction bases unmatched: 6. The CDR3 DNA reads as TGCAGCGCCTCCGGACAGGGAAATGAAAAACTGTTTTTT. Encoded protein: CSASGQGNEKLFF. The complete variable domain, with remaining parts taken from reference TRBV29-1 and TRBJ1-4, reads SAVISQKPSRDICQRGTSLTIQCQVDSQVTMMFWYRQQPGQSLTLIATANQGSEATYESGFVIDKFPISRPNLTFSTLTVSNMSPEDSSIYLCSASGQGNEKLFFGSGTQLSVL.

The chain has TRBV30 and TRBJ2-1; 7 nucleotides align to TRBD1. The length of the CDR3 is 15 residues. Germline loops: CDR1 GTSNPN, CDR2 SVGIG (reference sequence). J was trimmed by 6 bases and V by 0 bases; bases with no gene match: 8. The CDR3 region is CAWSVRTGRANEQFF. The CDR3 bases are TGTGCCTGGAGTGTTCGGACAGGTAGGGCCAATGAGCAGTTCTTC.

V is TRBV12-5 and J is TRBJ2-7; 12 bases map to TRBD2. Losses at the gene ends were 6 bases for V and 4 bases for J; bases not matched to a gene: 13. This CDR3 region has 17 residues. CDR1 is LGHNT, CDR2 FRNRAP, per germline. The CDR3 sequence: CASGLPSSGRELYEQYF. CDR3 DNA: TGTGCTAGTGGGTTACCTTCTAGCGGGAGGGAGCTATACGAGCAGTACTTC. The entire variable domain, with the rest obtained from reference TRBV12-5 and TRBJ2-7, is as follows: DARVTQTPRHKVTEMGQEVTMRCQPILGHNTVFWYRQTMMQGLELLAYFRNRAPLDDSGMPKDRFSAEMPDATLATLKIQPSEPRDSAVYFCASGLPSSGRELYEQYFGPGTRLTVT.

This sequence joins TRBV5-6 and TRBJ2-5, with TRBD2 matching over 10 bases. The V gene end was trimmed by 3 bases and the J gene end by 5 bases; junction bases not matched to a gene: 13. The CDR3 is 17 amino acids. Germline V lookup: CDR1 SGHDT, CDR2 YYEEEE. CDR3 nucleotide sequence: TGTGCCAGCAGCTGGCCCTTGAGCGCTAGCGGGGGTGAGACCCAGTACTTC. It encodes CASSWPLSASGGETQYF.

V is TRBV5-1 and J is TRBJ1-2, with TRBD1 matching 8 bases. J gave up 7 bases and V 2 bases, and 10 bases lay outside the gene matches. Germline V gene sequence: CDR1 SGHRS, CDR2 YFSETQ. The length of the CDR3 is 15 residues. CDR3 sequence: CASSFSADREGGYTF. Written as DNA, the CDR3 is TGCGCCAGCAGCTTTAGCGCGGACAGGGAGGGTGGCTACACCTTC.

The chain couples TRBV9 to TRBJ2-3; D tentatively reads TRBD1 or TRBD2 (5 bases each). Germline values: CDR1 SGDLS, CDR2 YYNGEE. Trimming stripped 0 bases from V and 2 bases from J, with 10 bases between. The CDR3 runs 15 residues. In DNA form, the CDR3 reads TGTGCCAGCAGCGTAGGGGGGAGCTACACAGATACGCAGTATTTT. Its translation is CASSVGGSYTDTQYF. Full variable domain (rest looked up from reference TRBV9 and TRBJ2-3): DSGVTQTPKHLITATGQRVTLRCSPRSGDLSVYWYQQSLDQGLQFLIQYYNGEERAKGNILERFSAQQFPDLHSELNLSSLELGDSALYFCASSVGGSYTDTQYFGPGTRLTVL.

The rearrangement joins TRBV5-4 to TRBJ2-1, with 11 positions matching TRBD2. Looked up from germline, CDR1 is SGHNT and CDR2 is YYREEE (reference sequence). CDR3 length: 16 amino acids. Trimming at V came to 1 base and at J to 5 bases, leaving 5 bases not matched to a gene. CDR3 protein: CASSLSLAGGNNEQFF. CDR3 coding DNA: TGTGCCAGCAGCTTGAGTCTAGCGGGAGGAAACAATGAGCAGTTCTTC.

The chain links TRBV6-2 or TRBV6-3 to TRBJ1-3; D might be TRBD1 (6 bases). Germline lookup yields CDR1 MNHEY and CDR2 SVGEGT. V shed 7 bases and J shed 2 bases, with 12 bases lying between them. This CDR3 region has 14 residues. The CDR3 nucleotides are TGTGCCAGCACCCCCGGGACAACTGGAAACACCATATATTTT. Protein: CASTPGTTGNTIYF.

The rearrangement uses TRBV18 and TRBJ1-3; D may be TRBD1 (5 bases). The germline V gene has CDR1 KGHSH and CDR2 LQKENI. The CDR3 runs 17 residues. Between the trimmed V and J ends, which lost 3 bases and 0 bases, there was a span of 15 bases. CDR3 in amino acids: CASSPLSGASSGNTIYF. CDR3 coding DNA: TGTGCCAGCTCACCCTTATCTGGGGCTAGCTCTGGAAACACCATATATTTT. The whole variable domain, remainder taken from reference TRBV18 and TRBJ1-3, is NAGVMQNPRHLVRRRGQEARLRCSPMKGHSHVYWYRQLPEEGLKFMVYLQKENIIDESGMPKERFSAEFPKEGPSILRIQQVVRGDSAAYFCASSPLSGASSGNTIYFGEGSWLTVV.